This T cell receptor beta chain was identified during a study of blood T cell repertoires in COVID-19. Method: immunoSEQ multiplex PCR; TCRdb's copy keeps in-frame clones and lacks some. The sample includes around 250,000 clones, approximately 86% of them seen just once. V dropped 5 bases and J dropped 4 bases, with 17 bases sitting between them. This CDR3 is 15 amino acids long. Per germline, CDR1 SGHVS and CDR2 FNYEAQ. This clone was seen a handful of times. Sequenced material: peripheral blood. The V call is TRBV7-6, the J call TRBJ1-1; a weak D match, TRBD1 (6 bases). The sequence derives from a man aged 40-49 years with active or convalescent COVID-19. CDR3 region: CASSPEGGRGTEAFF. The CDR3 bases are TGTGCCAGCAGCCCCGAGGGGGGGAGAGGCACTGAAGCTTTCTTT.